The 21 T cell receptor beta chains below were found in one sample sequenced in a study of esophageal squamous cell carcinoma under preoperative chemotherapy. Time point described: before preoperative PTX-NDP chemotherapy. TCRdb passed the PCR reads through MiXCR, listing each CDR3 protein once. Here the sample spans approximately 30,000 distinct CDR3 sequences, 49% being singletons. The biological material was taken from a patient given preoperative chemotherapy. All receptors derive from a human donor with esophageal squamous cell carcinoma. The donor label of this sample is uncertain.

This clonotype was seen many times. The chain joins TRBV7-9 to TRBJ2-2; TRBD2 matches at 10 bases. Germline lookup yields CDR1 SEHNR and CDR2 FQNEAQ (reference sequence). The CDR3 sequence is 16 residues long. Trimming removed 5 bases from V and 2 bases from J; junction bases left unmatched: 5. CDR3 sequence: CASSPTSGDNTGELFF. The CDR3 nucleotides read TGTGCCAGCAGCCCTACTAGCGGGGATAACACCGGGGAGCTGTTTTTT.

This chain joins TRBV12-5 and TRBJ2-2; 9 bases line up with TRBD2. The J call could be wrong; TRBJ2-3 is a better fit for the DNA end. The CDR3 spans 15 residues. Germline loops: CDR1 LGHNT, CDR2 FRNRAP. The CDR3 nucleotides read TGTGCTAGTGCTGGAGGTGGCGGGAGGGCCGAGGAGCAGTATTTT. Encoded protein: CASAGGGGRAEEQYF.

Points on this clonotype: One end of the junction does not line up with germline, which may come from a read error. The chain carries TRBV7-7 and TRBJ2-3, with D maybe TRBD2 (6 bases). Germline assignment: CDR1 SSHAT and CDR2 FNYEAQ (reference sequence). This CDR3 spans 13 amino acids. CDR3 residues: CASSGSGTDTLYF. The CDR3 DNA reads as TGTGCTAGCTCCGGTAGCGGCACAGATACGCTGTATTTT.

This chain joins TRBV11-3 and TRBJ2-3; 7 bases match TRBD1. V dropped 1 base and J dropped 14; count of bases not matched to a gene: 18. This CDR3 contains 16 residues. Per germline, CDR1 SGHNT and CDR2 YENEEA. Written as DNA, the CDR3 is TGTGCCAGCAGCTTAGCAGGCAATTTGAACACAGGGGAGCTGTATTTT. Amino acids: CASSLAGNLNTGELYF.

By sample fraction, this clonotype is medium-sized (0.01 to 0.1%). CDR3 DNA sequence: TGTGCCAGCAGTTTAGGTGGCAGGGGTGGAATCTACGAGCAGTTCTTC. As protein: CASSLGGRGGIYEQFF. The chain uses TRBV12-3 or TRBV12-4 and TRBJ2-1; tentative D call: TRBD1 (6 bases). This CDR3 has 16 amino acids. V was trimmed by 1 base and J by 10 bases, leaving 20 bases between them.

The chain uses TRBV19 and TRBJ1-1; the D gene is possibly TRBD1 (6 bases). This CDR3 is 15 amino acids long. V was cut by 6 bases and J by 6 bases, with 20 bases left in between. Per the germline V gene, CDR1 is LNHDA and CDR2 is SQIVND (reference sequence). The CDR3 DNA follows: TGTGCCAGTAGCCACTCCGAGGGTAAGGGGGCTGAAGCTTTCTTT. Protein product: CASSHSEGKGAEAFF. Drawing the rest from reference TRBV19 and TRBJ1-1, the complete variable domain is DGGITQSPKYLFRKEGQNVTLSCEQNLNHDAMYWYRQDPGQGLRLIYYSQIVNDFQKGDIAEGYSVSREKKESFPLTVTSAQKNPTAFYLCASSHSEGKGAEAFFGQGTRLTVV.

This clonotype was seen a few times. The V gene is TRBV24-1, the J gene TRBJ2-1, with D unresolved. This CDR3 is built from 14 residues. V was pared by 4 bases and J by 9 bases, with 15 bases between. Germline-derived CDR1 and CDR2 are KGHDR and SFDVKD. CDR3 region: CATSDMSSTVEQFF. The CDR3 DNA reads TGTGCCACCAGTGACATGAGTAGTACGGTTGAGCAGTTCTTC.

Concerning this clonotype: At one of its ends the junction is not consistent with the germline gene, which may arise from a read error. V gene TRBV7-2 combines with J gene TRBJ2-1; D possibly corresponds to TRBD2 (6 bases). Matching the DNA end better, TRBJ2-3 makes the J call doubtful. The germline CDR1 and CDR2 sequences are SGHTA and FQGNSA. The CDR3 is 14 residues long. The CDR3 nucleotides read TGCCTCGGCCTCTTGGGTGGGGGGACCAATGAGCAGTATTTT. This gives the protein CLGLLGGGTNEQYF.

This chain joins TRBV7-9 and TRBJ2-1; no clear D. CDR1 is SEHNR, CDR2 FQNEAQ, per germline (reference sequence). Trimming removed 4 bases from V and 5 bases from J, with 9 bases in between. CDR3 length: 13 residues. The CDR3 here is CASSYGPNNEQFF. The CDR3 DNA follows: TGTGCCAGCAGCTATGGGCCCAACAATGAGCAGTTCTTC.

As for this clonotype: The junction differs from germline at one of its ends, possibly a read error. The rearrangement joins TRBV7-3 to TRBJ2-3; TRBD2 matches at 8 bases. CDR3 size: 15 residues. Germline V gene data show CDR1 as SGHTA and CDR2 as FQGTGA. The CDR3: CASGFGGGDTETQYF. For the CDR3, the DNA is TGTGCCAGCGGGTTCGGGGGGGGAGACACAGAGACGCAGTATTTT.

This clonotype turned up a few times. J is TRBJ2-7 and V is TRBV5-6; TRBD2 might be the D (6 bases). This CDR3 spans 12 amino acids. The germline gives CDR1 SGHDT, CDR2 YYEEEE. Trimming took 8 bases from V and 2 from J, leaving 11 bases between them. This chain's CDR3 is CASSREPYEQYF. DNA for the CDR3: TGTGCCAGTTCACGGGAGCCCTACGAGCAGTACTTC.

This clonotype was seen only a few times. This rearrangement joins TRBV7-2 to TRBJ1-6; TRBD1 matches 8 bases. Germline trimming cut 5 bases from V and 9 bases from J; bases unmatched to any gene: 12. Germline CDR1 SGHTA, CDR2 FQGNSA. This CDR3 comprises 16 residues. Written as DNA, the CDR3 is TGTGCCAGCAGCGAGGACAGGGCCTACTTGAGTTCACCCCTCCACTTT. It yields the protein CASSEDRAYLSSPLHF.

The V and J genes are TRBV6-1 and TRBJ2-2; 12 bases are shared with TRBD2. Looked up from germline, CDR1 is MNHNS and CDR2 is SASEGT. With 7 bases clipped from V and 6 bases from J, the junction kept 3 bases outside the gene matches. This CDR3 comprises 14 residues. CDR3: CASTLAGGAGELFF. DNA for the CDR3: TGTGCCAGCACCCTAGCGGGAGGGGCCGGGGAGCTGTTTTTT.

The table lists this clonotype with many counts. A much larger clone differs from this one at a single base, so this may be a read error. The chain employs TRBV7-9 and TRBJ2-1; maybe TRBD1 (6 bases). The last part of the DNA fits TRBJ2-7 better; the J call may be wrong. The CDR3 extends over 14 amino acids. Germline lookup yields CDR1 SEHNR and CDR2 FQNEAQ (reference sequence). The CDR3 DNA reads as TGTGCCAGCAGCACCTTAGTAGGGGACAATGAGCAGTACTTC. Translation: CASSTLVGDNEQYF.

J is TRBJ1-2 and V is TRBV6-1; no firm D call. Germline values: CDR1 MNHNS, CDR2 SASEGT. The CDR3 loop spans 13 amino acids. V lost 0 bases, J lost 4 bases, and 6 bases lay in between. CDR3 DNA sequence: TGTGCCAGCAGTGAAGCAGGCGGCTATGGCTACACCTTC. Its protein is CASSEAGGYGYTF.

This clonotype was seen repeatedly, ten times or more. This chain uses TRBV12-3 or TRBV12-4 with TRBJ2-3; D not resolved. Trimming pared 1 base from V and 2 bases from J, leaving 7 bases between. The CDR3 extends over 14 amino acids. CDR3 sequence (DNA): TGTGCCAGCAGTTTAGGGCCCACCACAGATACGCAGTATTTT. Translating gives CASSLGPTTDTQYF.

In regard to this clonotype: A junction end diverges from the germline sequence, so it may reflect a read error. The chain has TRBV7-9 and TRBJ2-3; tentatively, D is TRBD1 (7 bases). Per the germline V gene, CDR1 is SEHNR and CDR2 is FQNEAQ (reference sequence). This CDR3 contains 17 residues. The CDR3 DNA reads TGTGCCAGCAGTCAAAGTGGCGGGACAGTGAGCACAGAGACGCAGTTTTTT. Amino acid sequence: CASSQSGGTVSTETQFF.

V and J are TRBV11-2 and TRBJ2-4; possibly TRBD2 for D (5 bases). The J call may be wrong; the DNA end is better matched by TRBJ2-3. The CDR3 runs to 12 residues. Germline V CDR1 and CDR2: SGHAT, FQNNGV. Here the CDR3 reads CSRRPARGMQYF. The CDR3, as DNA: TGTTCGAGGAGGCCAGCCAGAGGAATGCAGTATTTT.

Worth noting for this clonotype: At one of its ends the junction is not consistent with the germline gene, which may arise from a read error. The gene calls are TRBV7-6 and TRBJ2-5; D ambiguous. The CDR3 extends over 13 amino acids. The germline V gene encodes CDR1 SGHVS and CDR2 FNYEAQ. The CDR3 DNA reads as TGTGCCAGCAGCTCGGGCCCTTCGGAGACCCAGTGCTTC. Translation: CASSSGPSETQCF.

V is TRBV14 and J is TRBJ2-1, with TRBD1 matching over 9 bases. In germline, CDR1 is SGHDN, CDR2 FVKESK. The V gene end was trimmed by 4 bases and the J gene end by 13 bases; junction bases not matched to a gene: 14. The CDR3 covers 15 residues. Here the CDR3 DNA reads TGTGCCAGCAGCCTCACAGGGGGCGAATGGGAGACCCAGTTCTTC. It encodes CASSLTGGEWETQFF.

A remark on this clonotype: The junction departs from the called germline gene at one end, perhaps through a read error. The chain employs TRBV28 and TRBJ2-3; D possibly matches TRBD1 or TRBD2 (6 bases each). The germline gives CDR1 MDHEN, CDR2 SYDVKM. The CDR3 consists of 15 residues. For the CDR3, the DNA is TGTGCCAGCAGTTTCGTGGCTGAGGGGGGCGGGACGCAGTTTTTT. Protein: CASSFVAEGGGTQFF. Full variable domain (missing parts from reference TRBV28 and TRBJ2-3): DVKVTQSSRYLVKRTGEKVFLECVQDMDHENMFWYRQDPGLGLRLIYFSYDVKMKEKGDIPEGYSVSREKKERFSLILESASTNQTSMYLCASSFVAEGGGTQFFGPGTRLTVL.